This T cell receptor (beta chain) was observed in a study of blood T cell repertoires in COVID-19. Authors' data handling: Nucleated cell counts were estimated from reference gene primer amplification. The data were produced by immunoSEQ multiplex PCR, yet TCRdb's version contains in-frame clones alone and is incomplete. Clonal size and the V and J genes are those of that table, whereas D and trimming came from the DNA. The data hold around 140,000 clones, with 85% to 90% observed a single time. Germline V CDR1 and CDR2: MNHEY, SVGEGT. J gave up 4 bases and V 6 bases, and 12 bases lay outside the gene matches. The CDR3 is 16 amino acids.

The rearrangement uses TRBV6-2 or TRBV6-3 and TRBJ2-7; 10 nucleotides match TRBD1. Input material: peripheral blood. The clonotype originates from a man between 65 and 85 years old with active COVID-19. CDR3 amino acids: CASSEVPGQGPYEQYF. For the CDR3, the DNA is TGTGCCAGCAGCGAGGTTCCGGGACAGGGGCCGTACGAGCAGTACTTC.